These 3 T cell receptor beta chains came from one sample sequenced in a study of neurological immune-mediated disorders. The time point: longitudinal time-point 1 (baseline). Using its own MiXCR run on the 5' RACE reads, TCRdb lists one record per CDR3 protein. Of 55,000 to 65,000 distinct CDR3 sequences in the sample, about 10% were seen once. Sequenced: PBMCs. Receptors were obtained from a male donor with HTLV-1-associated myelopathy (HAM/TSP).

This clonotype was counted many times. The CDR3 DNA reads as TGTGCCAGCAGTTCAATTTATAGCCTGGGTGCTTTCTTT. It translates to CASSSIYSLGAFF. This chain connects TRBV28 to TRBJ1-1; D gene uncertain. The germline CDR1 and CDR2 sequences are MDHEN and SYDVKM. This CDR3 comprises 13 residues. V dropped 4 bases and J dropped 11 bases, with 17 bases sitting between them.

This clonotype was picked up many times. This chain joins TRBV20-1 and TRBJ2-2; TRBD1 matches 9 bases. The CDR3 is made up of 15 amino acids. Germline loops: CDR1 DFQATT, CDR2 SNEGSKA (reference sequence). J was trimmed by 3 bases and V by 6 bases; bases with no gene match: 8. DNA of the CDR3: TGCAGTGCCCGGGACAGGGAGGTGTACACCGGGGAGCTGTTTTTT. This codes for CSARDREVYTGELFF.

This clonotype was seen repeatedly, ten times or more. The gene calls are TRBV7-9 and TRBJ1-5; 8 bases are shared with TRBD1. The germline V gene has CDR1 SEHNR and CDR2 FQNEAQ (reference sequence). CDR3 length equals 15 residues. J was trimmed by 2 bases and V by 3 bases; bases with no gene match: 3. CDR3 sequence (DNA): TGTGCCAGCAGCTTCCAGGGGGCTGGCAATCAGCCCCAGCATTTT. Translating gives CASSFQGAGNQPQHF.